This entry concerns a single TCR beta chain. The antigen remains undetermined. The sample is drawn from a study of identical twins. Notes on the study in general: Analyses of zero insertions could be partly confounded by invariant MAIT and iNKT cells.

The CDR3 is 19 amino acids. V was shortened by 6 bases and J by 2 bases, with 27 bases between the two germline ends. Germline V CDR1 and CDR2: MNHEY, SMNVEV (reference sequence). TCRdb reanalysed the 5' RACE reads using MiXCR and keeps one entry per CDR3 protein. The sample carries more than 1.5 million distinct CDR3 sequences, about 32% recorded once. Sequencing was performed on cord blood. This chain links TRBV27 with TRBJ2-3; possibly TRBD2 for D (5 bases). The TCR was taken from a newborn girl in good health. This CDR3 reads CASRHYPGPGFTDTDTQYF. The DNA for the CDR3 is TGTGCCAGCAGACATTATCCCGGCCCGGGGTTTACCGACACAGATACGCAGTATTTT.